This T cell receptor beta chain appears in the sequencing data of a study of long-term antiretroviral therapy in people with HIV. Study conclusions and caveats: Across all time points, the repertoire was dominated by clones that expanded before ART. Relative to control repertoires, HIV repertoires exhibited narrower CDR3 length ranges. For ART adherence, viral resistance and therapy changes, no data were available.

The CDR3 length is 12 residues. Trimming stripped 9 bases from V and 0 bases from J, with 6 bases between. Germline-derived CDR1 and CDR2 are LNHDA and SQIVND (reference sequence). It was version v3.0 of the immunoSEQ assay that was run at survey level. Target depth was roughly 40,000-50,000 T-cell genomes per sample. Data came from immunoSEQ multiplex PCR; TCRdb stores just in-frame clones and leaves some out. This sample has approximately 26,000 clones; approximately 93% occur once, and the top ten carry around 4.2%. With respect to this clone: No antigen is known for it.

This specimen was unsorted PBMCs, taken 3.1 years after starting antiretroviral therapy. The rearrangement uses TRBV19 and TRBJ1-3; a possible D gene is TRBD1 (5 bases). The TCR sequence derives from a man younger than 30 with HIV. CDR3 nucleotides: TGTGCCAGCGGGGGCTCTGGAAACACCATATATTTT. It codes for CASGGSGNTIYF.